Included here is one TCR beta chain sequence, with context. It has no known antigen specificity. No base quality information exists; no much larger clone differs at one position. Receptor amplification or capture employed the immunoSEQ multiplex PCR assay. RNA was extracted from all samples and reverse transcribed into cDNA as template for TCR sequencing. First-strand cDNA was synthesized with SuperScript III using a 2:1 mix of oligo-dT and random hexamers. A synthetic immune receptor repertoire was used to gauge amplification bias, and whatever bias remained was removed computationally. For the original study's pipeline: After raw reads were preprocessed to remove errors, the CDR3 was defined following IMGT conventions as running from the conserved cysteine to phenylalanine. To get clonality, Shannon entropy was normalized by log2 of the number of productive unique TCRs and the result was subtracted from 1. CD4 or CD8 identity of scalp clones was inferred by cross-referencing scalp TCRbeta sequences with sorted blood CD4 and CD8 repertoires. TCRdb's version of the immuneACCESS table is confined to in-frame rearrangements and falls short of the full clone set. An unresolved V gene accounts for under half of the shortfall where checked; the remainder is of unknown origin. That table supplies the V and J calls and clone size; D and trimming were determined from the DNA. The sample includes roughly 150,000 clones, with 75% to 90% observed a single time. Over 12% of the sample lies in the top ten.

The data stem from a study of CD8+ T cells in alopecia areata (dated by TCRdb to 2016 to 2019). Turning to the overall study: Treated patients were enrolled in an open-label pilot trial of oral tofacitinib at 5 to 10 mg twice daily for moderate-to-severe alopecia areata. Patients stayed on tofacitinib for 6 to 18 months and then had 6 months of follow-up off drug so that delayed response and recurrence could be assessed. Scalp clonality was compared among normal scalp (n=4), patchy alopecia areata scalp (n=8), and alopecia totalis/universalis scalp (n=8). Tofacitinib-treated patients had biopsies at baseline and at 4 and 24 weeks of treatment, with a later scalp biopsy in several patients. Amplification of TCRbeta CDR3 regions was done by immunoSEQ multiplex PCR using 35 Vbeta forward primers and 13 Jbeta reverse primers. Scalp tissue and sorted CD4+ and CD8+ peripheral blood T cells from patchy and totalis/universalis alopecia areata patients and from healthy controls were covered by human TCRbeta sequencing. RNA came from the PAXgene miRNA kit for fixed scalp, the miRNeasy kit for PBMCs, and the RNeasy kit for mouse skin. In both human patients and the C3H/HeJ mouse model, the study applied high-throughput TCRbeta sequencing to look at T cell clonal expansion in alopecia areata. Findings and caveats that apply to the study as a whole: Resident alphabeta T cells in normal human skin are also sequenced, complicating scalp TCR repertoire analysis, unlike mouse skin dominated by gammadelta T cells. Higher clonality and more expanded CD8+ clones were observed in lesional scalp than in normal scalp, particularly in alopecia totalis/universalis, a finding suggestive of antigenic drive. Compared with mice, TCR sequences shared between patients were less clear, possibly partly because of HLA diversity across the patient population.

The germline V gene (reference sequence) supplies CDR1 LNHDA and CDR2 SQIVND. The cysteine opens and the phenylalanine closes a CDR3 of 15 amino acids. This entry keeps only the CDR3 DNA: 45 bases, framed from base 1. Relative to germline, V is 4 bases shorter and J is 6 bases shorter, with 18 bases between their ends. The sample's time point label, in plain terms: baseline before oral tofacitinib. Lesional scalp punch biopsies and peripheral blood were obtained from alopecia areata patients. PBMCs were isolated by density centrifugation and stained for CD3, CD4 and CD8, and CD4+ and CD8+ T cells were sorted on a FACSAria.

The sequence joins TRBV19 to TRBJ1-1; the D gene lacks a confident call. The sequence was collected from a human donor with alopecia areata. Sequencing used CD8+ T cells sorted from blood, obtained at week 0. The CDR3: CASSTTWKLGAEAFF. The DNA sequence is given as TGTGCCAGTAGTACTACGTGGAAGCTGGGCGCTGAAGCTTTCTTT.